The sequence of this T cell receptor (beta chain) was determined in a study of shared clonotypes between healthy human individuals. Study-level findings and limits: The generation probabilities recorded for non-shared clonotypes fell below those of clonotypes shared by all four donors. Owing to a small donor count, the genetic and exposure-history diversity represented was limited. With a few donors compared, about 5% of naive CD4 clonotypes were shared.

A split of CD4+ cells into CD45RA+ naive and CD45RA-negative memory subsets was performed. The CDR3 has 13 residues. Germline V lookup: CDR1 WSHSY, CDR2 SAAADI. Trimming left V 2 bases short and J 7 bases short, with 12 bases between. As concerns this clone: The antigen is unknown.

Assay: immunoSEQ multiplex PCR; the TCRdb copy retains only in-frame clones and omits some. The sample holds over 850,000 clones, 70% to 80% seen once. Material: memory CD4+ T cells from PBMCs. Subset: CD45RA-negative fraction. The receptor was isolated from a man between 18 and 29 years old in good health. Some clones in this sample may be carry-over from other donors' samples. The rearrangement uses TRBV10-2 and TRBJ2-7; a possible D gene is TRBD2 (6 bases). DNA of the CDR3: TGCGCCAGCAGTGAGGCGGGACTTGAGGAGCAGTACTTC. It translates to CASSEAGLEEQYF.